This T cell receptor beta chain is drawn from a study of T cell repertoires in cytomegalovirus infection (dated by TCRdb to 2018 to 2020). Some background on the complete study: The HLA type of each donor mattered for the analysis, because public TCR beta signatures pointed to carriage of CMV infection along with the matching HLA type. General conclusions and limits of the study: Carriers of CMV infection plus the relevant HLA type were discriminated by the cumulative frequency of public TCR beta family members in the study cohort and in an independent roughly 370-donor cohort. The ex vivo response was dominated by HLA-C-restricted CMV-specific TCR beta clonotypes, which also provided the single most frequent clonotype in two of eight donors.

Per the germline V gene, SGHDT is the CDR1 and YYEEEE is the CDR2. V is cut back by 2 bases and J by 7 bases, with 9 bases in the junction unmatched. From cysteine to phenylalanine, the CDR3 is 17 amino acids long. Only the CDR3 DNA is retained, 51 bases long and in frame from the first base. Sequencing was performed on an Illumina HiSeq 1500. TCRdb reanalyzed the raw reads on its own, using fastp at Q25 for trimming and MiXCR for clone calling, and kept in-frame beta chains. A single entry per CDR3 protein holds the most common genes and DNA from its merged rows. In all, the sample holds 680,000 or so distinct CDR3 sequences, and about 40% of those were seen once. Under 3% of the sample is in the top ten clones. The count of this clonotype is one. This clone's antigen is unknown. Base qualities were left out, and no much larger clone turns up one base away. One read alone is a weak basis.

Sequenced input: PBMCs. This receptor was identified in a human donor in good health (CMV status not recorded). Some clones in this sample may be carry-over from other donors' samples. This chain is built from TRBV5-6 and TRBJ2-1; 13 middle bases align to TRBD2. The DNA sequence is as follows: TGTGCCAGCAGCTTCCGGACTAGCGGGAGCTTCACGAATGAGCAGTTCTTC. Its amino acids are CASSFRTSGSFTNEQFF. Joined to the reference TRBV5-6 and TRBJ2-1 proteins, this CDR3 gives the full variable domain: DAGVTQSPTHLIKTRGQQVTLRCSPKSGHDTVSWYQQALGQGPQFIFQYYEEEERQRGNFPDRFSGHQFPNYSSELNVNALLLGDSALYLCASSFRTSGSFTNEQFFGPGTRLTVL.